One T cell receptor (beta chain) is described in this entry. Its antigen is not known. The sample comes from a study of cytomegalovirus exposure and HLA in healthy donors. Study details: Early release data held approximately 81 million unique TCRs from HLA-typed donors. Overall study results and limits: Available immune exposure information was restricted to CMV serostatus only.

The PCR was carried out with 60 Vbeta primers and 13 Jbeta primers. Using immunoSEQ multiplex PCR, the repertoire was profiled, and TCRdb retains in-frame clones only, with some absent. The sample includes some 170,000 clones, roughly 80% seen only once; the top ten take roughly 7.5%. Trimming stripped 4 bases from V and 6 bases from J, with 16 bases between. The CDR3 extends over 14 amino acids. Germline V CDR1 and CDR2: MGHDK, SYGVNS. This receptor was identified in a woman aged 25 to 45 in good health and CMV-seropositive. Sequencing was carried out using PBMCs. The J gene is TRBJ2-7, the V gene TRBV25-1; tentatively, D is TRBD1 (6 bases). The CDR3 DNA is TGTGCCAGCAGTGTAAATACAGGGAAAGTCGAGCAGTACTTC. Translation: CASSVNTGKVEQYF.